The following is a TCR beta chain sequence with its context. Its antigen remains unknown. The data are from a study of shared clonotypes between healthy human individuals. Study as a whole: Researchers assigned three CD4 naive, three CD4 memory, two CD8 naive and one CD8 memory plate to each donor.

Healthy HIV-negative adults without recent acute infections or vaccinations served as donors. Germline CDR1 is ENHRY and CDR2 is SYGVKD. This CDR3 contains 12 residues. V lost 5 bases and J lost 9, with 13 bases in between. Study observations and caveats: Sharing across four donors was highest in naive CD4 (around 5%) and lowest in memory CD8 (around 0.4%).

Here immunoSEQ multiplex PCR was the method, and the copy in TCRdb shows in-frame clones only, minus some. The table shows under 1,100,000 clones, with more than 65% occurring only once. This chain uses TRBV10-3 with TRBJ2-5; a weak D match, TRBD1 (5 bases). This clonotype was sampled from a man between 18 and 29 years old in good health. The sequenced material came from memory CD4+ T cells sorted from blood. This sample's subset: CD45RA-negative fraction. In DNA form, the CDR3 reads TGTGCCATCAGTTCCTCAATCAGGGCCCAGTACTTC. Translating gives CAISSSIRAQYF.